Listed below are T cell receptor beta chains from one sample, sequenced in a study of Ad26.COV2.S vaccination and SARS-CoV-2 variants. TCRdb's table, derived via immunoSEQ multiplex PCR, lists solely in-frame clones and lacks some. The table records roughly 510,000 clones, around 90% of them present only once. This material consisted of peripheral blood, taken in a trial of Ad26.COV2.S vaccine versus placebo. The receptors come from a person between 18 and 65 years old who received the Ad26.COV2.S COVID-19 vaccine or a placebo. Each CDR3 is given without its conserved first and last residue. A D gene is named only where the DNA matches it firmly.

CDR3 protein: ASSLRPVGTNEKLF; V gene: TRBV5-1; D gene: .; J gene: TRBJ1-4
CDR3 protein: ASSHDRGYGYT; V gene: TRBV3-1/TRBV3-2; D gene: TRBD1; J gene: TRBJ1-2
CDR3 protein: ASRARGSHEQY; V gene: TRBV2; D gene: .; J gene: TRBJ2-7
CDR3 protein: ASSLGGGQPSYNEQF; V gene: TRBV5-1; D gene: .; J gene: TRBJ2-1
CDR3 protein: ASSLGRQQNQPQH; V gene: TRBV7-8; D gene: .; J gene: TRBJ1-5
CDR3 protein: SVGSTSPYNEQF; V gene: TRBV29-1; D gene: .; J gene: TRBJ2-1
CDR3 protein: ASKRDRLYNEQF; V gene: TRBV19; D gene: TRBD1; J gene: TRBJ2-1
CDR3 protein: ASSYGGGGKRTEAF; V gene: TRBV4-3; D gene: .; J gene: TRBJ1-1
CDR3 protein: ASSRSGGRANIGY; V gene: TRBV28; D gene: TRBD2; J gene: TRBJ2-7
CDR3 protein: ASRETSGMGETQY; V gene: TRBV28; D gene: TRBD2; J gene: TRBJ2-5
CDR3 protein: ASSQERLGGYEQY; V gene: TRBV4-1; D gene: .; J gene: TRBJ2-7
CDR3 protein: ASSYEGIPGETQY; V gene: TRBV6-5; D gene: .; J gene: TRBJ2-5
CDR3 protein: ASSLHRQETQY; V gene: TRBV6-5; D gene: .; J gene: TRBJ2-5
CDR3 protein: ASSLGREIDEQF; V gene: TRBV7-6; D gene: TRBD2; J gene: TRBJ2-1
CDR3 protein: ASSGGWRLNIQY; V gene: TRBV3-1/TRBV3-2; D gene: .; J gene: TRBJ2-4
CDR3 protein: ASSYPLDVT; V gene: TRBV6-2/TRBV6-3; D gene: .; J gene: TRBJ1-2
CDR3 protein: ASSEFWGALGYEQY; V gene: TRBV6-1; D gene: .; J gene: TRBJ2-7
CDR3 protein: ASRGHVAQPQH; V gene: TRBV28; D gene: .; J gene: TRBJ1-5
CDR3 protein: SASGVAGAEEQY; V gene: TRBV20-1; D gene: TRBD2; J gene: TRBJ2-7
CDR3 protein: ASSPRNGDNEQF; V gene: TRBV11-2; D gene: .; J gene: TRBJ2-1
CDR3 protein: AWTTLNYGYT; V gene: TRBV30; D gene: .; J gene: TRBJ1-2
CDR3 protein: SATSGRVGGELF; V gene: TRBV29-1; D gene: TRBD2; J gene: TRBJ2-2
CDR3 protein: ASSRNRGYNEQF; V gene: TRBV7-2; D gene: .; J gene: TRBJ2-1
CDR3 protein: AISETGGSRY; V gene: TRBV10-3; D gene: TRBD1; J gene: TRBJ2-3
CDR3 protein: ASSEPGVQRNEQF; V gene: TRBV25-1; D gene: .; J gene: TRBJ2-1
CDR3 protein: ASSNPPYEQY; V gene: TRBV7-2; D gene: .; J gene: TRBJ2-7
CDR3 protein: ASSLGQDRTDTQY; V gene: TRBV6-2/TRBV6-3; D gene: TRBD1; J gene: TRBJ2-3
CDR3 protein: SVGVNEQF; V gene: TRBV29-1; D gene: .; J gene: TRBJ2-1
CDR3 protein: ASSLSTGVEETQY; V gene: TRBV28; D gene: TRBD1; J gene: TRBJ2-5
CDR3 protein: ASSMGAARGPLH; V gene: TRBV19; D gene: .; J gene: TRBJ1-6
CDR3 protein: ASSQAGSSTEAF; V gene: TRBV7-8; D gene: .; J gene: TRBJ1-1
CDR3 protein: ASSESGLPRNYGYT; V gene: TRBV6-1; D gene: .; J gene: TRBJ1-2
CDR3 protein: ASSLVGGQGAYEQY; V gene: TRBV7-2; D gene: TRBD1; J gene: TRBJ2-7
CDR3 protein: ASSPGLAGAYNEQF; V gene: TRBV13; D gene: TRBD2; J gene: TRBJ2-1
CDR3 protein: ASSLGSRNTEAF; V gene: TRBV7-2; D gene: .; J gene: TRBJ1-1
CDR3 protein: ASSLRWGGPAYNEQF; V gene: TRBV7-2; D gene: .; J gene: TRBJ2-1
CDR3 protein: ATSRDGGLAGVYTGELF; V gene: TRBV15; D gene: TRBD2; J gene: TRBJ2-2
CDR3 protein: ASSRTRDYEQY; V gene: TRBV4-3; D gene: .; J gene: TRBJ2-7
CDR3 protein: ASSPARPGLAQYNEQF; V gene: TRBV7-6; D gene: TRBD2; J gene: TRBJ2-1
CDR3 protein: ASSFRGRPREQY; V gene: TRBV27; D gene: TRBD1; J gene: TRBJ2-7
CDR3 protein: ASSRGDPSTDTQY; V gene: TRBV5-1; D gene: TRBD2; J gene: TRBJ2-3
CDR3 protein: AWSIRRSSYEQY; V gene: TRBV30; D gene: .; J gene: TRBJ2-7
CDR3 protein: ASSSPSGVSTEAF; V gene: TRBV5-4; D gene: .; J gene: TRBJ1-1
CDR3 protein: ASSGRLGDEQY; V gene: TRBV19; D gene: .; J gene: TRBJ2-7
CDR3 protein: ASSGGGSQETQY; V gene: TRBV5-4; D gene: .; J gene: TRBJ2-5
CDR3 protein: ATGSGKADTQY; V gene: TRBV24-1; D gene: .; J gene: TRBJ2-3
CDR3 protein: ASSPTGGREDTQY; V gene: TRBV28; D gene: TRBD2; J gene: TRBJ2-3
CDR3 protein: AISESRTGGGTGANVLT; V gene: TRBV10-3; D gene: TRBD1; J gene: TRBJ2-6
CDR3 protein: ASSFPTSGRGDEQF; V gene: TRBV28; D gene: TRBD2; J gene: TRBJ2-1
CDR3 protein: ASSYSSTEAF; V gene: TRBV28; D gene: .; J gene: TRBJ1-1
CDR3 protein: ASKPGTGEMYEQY; V gene: TRBV10-1; D gene: TRBD1; J gene: TRBJ2-7
CDR3 protein: ASSHPGQNYGYT; V gene: TRBV3-1/TRBV3-2; D gene: TRBD1; J gene: TRBJ1-2
CDR3 protein: ASSDQGANTEAF; V gene: TRBV6-2/TRBV6-3; D gene: .; J gene: TRBJ1-1
CDR3 protein: ASSGTRYEQY; V gene: TRBV27; D gene: .; J gene: TRBJ2-7
CDR3 protein: ASRKDGRNYGYT; V gene: TRBV25-1; D gene: .; J gene: TRBJ1-2
CDR3 protein: ASSTRTSGRVSYEQY; V gene: TRBV6-2/TRBV6-3; D gene: TRBD2; J gene: TRBJ2-7
CDR3 protein: ASALAGEQY; V gene: TRBV10-2; D gene: TRBD2; J gene: TRBJ2-7
CDR3 protein: ASRDYTTDTQY; V gene: TRBV11-1; D gene: .; J gene: TRBJ2-3